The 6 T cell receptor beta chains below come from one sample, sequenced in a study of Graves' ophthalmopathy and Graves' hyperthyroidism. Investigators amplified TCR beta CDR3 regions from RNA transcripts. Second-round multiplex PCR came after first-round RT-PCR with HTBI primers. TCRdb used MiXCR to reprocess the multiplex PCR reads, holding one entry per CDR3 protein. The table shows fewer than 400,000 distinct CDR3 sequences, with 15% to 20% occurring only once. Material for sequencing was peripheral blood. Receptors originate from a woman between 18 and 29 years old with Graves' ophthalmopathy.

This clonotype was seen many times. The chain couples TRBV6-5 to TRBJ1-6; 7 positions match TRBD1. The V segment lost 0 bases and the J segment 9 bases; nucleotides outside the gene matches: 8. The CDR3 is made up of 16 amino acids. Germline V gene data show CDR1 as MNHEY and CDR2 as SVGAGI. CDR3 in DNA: TGTGCCAGCAGTTACTCGCGGACAGGCTTTGGTTCACCCCTCCACTTT. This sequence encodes CASSYSRTGFGSPLHF.

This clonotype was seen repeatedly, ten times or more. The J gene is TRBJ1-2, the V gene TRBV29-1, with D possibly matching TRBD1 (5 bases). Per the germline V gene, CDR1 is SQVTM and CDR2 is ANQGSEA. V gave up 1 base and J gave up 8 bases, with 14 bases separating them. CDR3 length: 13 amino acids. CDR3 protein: CSVEASGARGYTF. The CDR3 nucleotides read TGCAGCGTTGAAGCCTCCGGGGCGCGCGGCTACACCTTC.

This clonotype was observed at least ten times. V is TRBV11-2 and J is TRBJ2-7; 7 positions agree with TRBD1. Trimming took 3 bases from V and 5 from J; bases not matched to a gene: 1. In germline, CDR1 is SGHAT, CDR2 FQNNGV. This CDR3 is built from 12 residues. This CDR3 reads CASSFDRDEQYF. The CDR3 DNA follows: TGTGCCAGCAGCTTCGACAGGGACGAGCAGTACTTC.

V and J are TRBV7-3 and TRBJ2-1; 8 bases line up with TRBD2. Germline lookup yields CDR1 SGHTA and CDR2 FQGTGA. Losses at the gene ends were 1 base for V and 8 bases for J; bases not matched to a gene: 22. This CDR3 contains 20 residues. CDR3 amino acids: CASSLRIRVAGTRSFDEQFF. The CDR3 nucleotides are TGTGCCAGCAGCTTAAGAATACGGGTTGCAGGGACTAGGAGTTTTGATGAGCAGTTCTTC. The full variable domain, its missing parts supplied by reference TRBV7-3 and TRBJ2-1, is GAGVSQTPSNKVTEKGKYVELRCDPISGHTALYWYRQSLGQGPEFLIYFQGTGAADDSGLPNDRFFAVRPEGSVSTLKIQRTERGDSAVYLCASSLRIRVAGTRSFDEQFFGPGTRLTVL.

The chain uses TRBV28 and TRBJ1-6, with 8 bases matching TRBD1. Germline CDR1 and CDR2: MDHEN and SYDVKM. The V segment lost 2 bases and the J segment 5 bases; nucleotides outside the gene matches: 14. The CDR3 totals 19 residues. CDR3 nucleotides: TGTGCCAGCAGTTTAAGCCCCGGACAGGGAGCCCTAAATAATTCACCCCTCCACTTT. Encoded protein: CASSLSPGQGALNNSPLHF.

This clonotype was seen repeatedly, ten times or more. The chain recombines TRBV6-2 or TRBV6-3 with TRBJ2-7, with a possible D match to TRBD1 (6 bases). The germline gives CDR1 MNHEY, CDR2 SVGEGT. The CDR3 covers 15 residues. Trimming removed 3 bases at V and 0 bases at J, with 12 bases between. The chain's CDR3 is CASSYSQGSSYEQYF. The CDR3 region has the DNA TGTGCCAGCAGTTATTCCCAGGGGTCCTCCTACGAGCAGTACTTC.